This paragraph reports one TCR beta chain. This receptor's antigen is unknown. Since no conserved phenylalanine or tryptophan closes the CDR3, a read error is the likely cause. No DNA is shown, since the ends of the CDR3 on it are uncertain; the CDR3 is the one TCRdb lists. These data belong to a study of OX40 agonist ivuxolimab in advanced cancers. Background on the whole study: Ivuxolimab, which targeted the costimulatory receptor OX40 (CD134), was an agonistic, fully human IgG2 monoclonal antibody. The paper describes the monotherapy dose-escalation part (N of about 55 patients) of the phase I trial of ivuxolimab. Patients were allowed to have had prior anti-PD-1, anti-PD-L1 or anti-CTLA-4 therapy, and approximately 40% of the dose-escalation patients had been treated with checkpoint inhibitors. Intravenous ivuxolimab was administered to patients every 2 weeks at six dose levels: 0.01, 0.1, 0.3, 1.5, 3 and 10 mg/kg. Among the approximately 54 dose-escalation patients, approximately 20 had hepatocellular carcinoma, roughly 15 melanoma, 9 renal cell carcinoma and 9 head and neck cancer. In the dose-escalation cohort, 82.7% of patients were male, and the mean age was roughly 60 years, with a range of about 23 to 85. The purpose of peripheral TCRbeta sequencing was to test whether ivuxolimab changed TCR sequence diversity and led to clonal T-cell expansion. Partial responses were achieved by three dose-escalation patients, of whom one had hepatocellular carcinoma and two had cutaneous melanoma.

Study-wide findings and limitations: Antigen specificity was not determined for the clonally expanded peripheral T cells. Low levels of normalized T-cell clonal expansion were also shown by some nonresponding patients. At doses of 0.1 to 3.0 mg/kg, clonal expansion of both CD4+ and CD8+ blood T cells was observed from baseline to week 6. In partial responders in the 0.1-3.0 mg/kg groups, normalized peripheral clonal expansion was found to be among the lowest, especially among CD8+ T cells. After ivuxolimab, expanded clones were on average more numerous among CD8+ T cells than among CD4+ T cells.

The trial excluded patients who had a history of autoimmune disease or who were on systemic immunosuppression. In every dose cohort, peripheral blood was drawn for TCR sequencing at baseline, cycle 4 day 1, and cycle 7 day 1. Samples were obtained from an open-label, multicenter, first-in-human phase I dose-escalation trial of ivuxolimab. Adults with locally advanced or metastatic melanoma, renal cell carcinoma, hepatocellular carcinoma or head and neck squamous cell carcinoma were enrolled in the trial. Before TCR sequencing, CD4+ T cells and CD8+ T cells were sorted from peripheral blood as separate populations. The CDR3 length is 8 residues, termini included. CDR1 and CDR2 are drawn from the germline V gene: SGHRS, YFSETQ. Genomic DNA was isolated from the sorted cells so that the TCRbeta CDR3 region could be sequenced. The immunoSEQ Assay was used to sequence the TCRbeta CDR3 regions. TCRdb took over this immuneACCESS table, retaining in-frame rearrangements with V and J assigned. Such tables are incomplete; in checked studies, under half of the missing clones stem from an unresolved V gene, and the remainder is unexplained. Across this sample there are tens of thousands of clones, with 70% to 90% seen only once. The leading ten clones occupy about 9.1% of the sample.

The sequenced sample was CD4+ or CD8+ T cells sorted from blood, obtained in a trial of the OX40 agonist ivuxolimab. This receptor was identified in an adult with an advanced solid tumor such as melanoma, head and neck, liver or kidney cancer. The chain couples TRBV5-1 to TRBJ1-5; the table names TRBD1, a call not compared with the DNA. The CDR3 in this case is CASPPNSL.